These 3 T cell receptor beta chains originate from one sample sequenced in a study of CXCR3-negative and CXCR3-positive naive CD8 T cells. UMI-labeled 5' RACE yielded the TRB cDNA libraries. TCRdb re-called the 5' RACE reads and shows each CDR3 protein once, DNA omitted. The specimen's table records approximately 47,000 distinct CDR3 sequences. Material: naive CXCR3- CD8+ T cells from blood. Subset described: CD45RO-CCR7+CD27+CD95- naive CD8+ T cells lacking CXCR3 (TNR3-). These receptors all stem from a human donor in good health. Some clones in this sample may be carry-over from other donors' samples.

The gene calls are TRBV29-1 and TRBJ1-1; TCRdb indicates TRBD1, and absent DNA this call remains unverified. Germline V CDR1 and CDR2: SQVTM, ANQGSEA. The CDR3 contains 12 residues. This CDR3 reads CTAAGRDTEAFF.

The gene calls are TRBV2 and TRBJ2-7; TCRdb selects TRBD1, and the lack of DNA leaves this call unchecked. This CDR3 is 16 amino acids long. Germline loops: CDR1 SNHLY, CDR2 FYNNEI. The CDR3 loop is CASSEVSAGAYYEQYF. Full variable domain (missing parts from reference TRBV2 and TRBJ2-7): EPEVTQTPSHQVTQMGQEVILRCVPISNHLYFYWYRQILGQKVEFLVSFYNNEISEKSEIFDDQFSVERPDGSNFTLKIRSTKLEDSAMYFCASSEVSAGAYYEQYFGPGTRLTVT.

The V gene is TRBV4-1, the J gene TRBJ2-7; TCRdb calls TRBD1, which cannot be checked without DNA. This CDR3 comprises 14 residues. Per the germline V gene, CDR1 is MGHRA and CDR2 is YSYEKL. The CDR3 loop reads CASSQGPLGDEQYF.